The 21 T cell receptor beta chains below come from one sample, sequenced in a study of blood T cell repertoires in COVID-19. Sequencing used immunoSEQ multiplex PCR; TCRdb keeps in-frame clones, though not all of them. The table has about 78,000 clones, roughly 86% seen once. The sequenced material came from peripheral blood. Source of these receptors: a man between 45 and 60 years old with active or convalescent COVID-19.

This clone was counted between two and nine times. The chain has TRBV3-1 (or the pseudogene TRBV3-2) and TRBJ2-5; D is possibly TRBD1 (5 bases). The CDR3 has 17 amino acids. In germline, CDR1 is LGHDT, CDR2 YNNKEL (reference sequence). Trimming cost V 0 bases and J 1 base, with 15 bases left between them. In DNA, the CDR3 is TGTGCCAGCAGCCAAGATCGTGGCAGGGAATCCCAAGAGACCCAGTACTTC. Translating it yields CASSQDRGRESQETQYF.

V usage is TRBV7-2 and J usage is TRBJ1-5, with D possibly matching TRBD1 (5 bases). V lost 4 bases to trimming and J lost 7 bases, with 11 bases between them. Looked up from germline, CDR1 is SGHTA and CDR2 is FQGNSA. The CDR3 covers 13 residues. This chain's CDR3 is CASSSSRVQPQHF. The DNA for the CDR3 is TGTGCCAGCAGCTCCTCCAGGGTACAGCCCCAGCATTTT.

This chain links TRBV24-1 with TRBJ1-2; D might be TRBD1 (5 bases). Germline lookup yields CDR1 KGHDR and CDR2 SFDVKD. V lost 3 bases, J lost 2 bases, and 15 bases lay in between. The CDR3 has 16 amino acids. The CDR3 loop reads CATSDPGHAGNYGYTF. The CDR3 DNA reads TGTGCCACCAGTGATCCCGGACACGCTGGGAACTATGGCTACACCTTC.

CDR3 sequence (DNA): TGTGCCAGTAGTAGGGGGACAGCGGGCACAGATACGCAGTATTTT. It specifies CASSRGTAGTDTQYF. The chain uses TRBV19 and TRBJ2-3, with 7 bases lining up with TRBD1. The germline V gene has CDR1 LNHDA and CDR2 SQIVND (reference sequence). Losses at the gene ends were 4 bases for V and 1 base for J; bases not matched to a gene: 5. The CDR3 covers 15 residues.

The CDR3 DNA reads TGCGCCAGCAGCCCCCGAAGGGGGCGAGGAGAGACCCAGTACTTC. This gives the protein CASSPRRGRGETQYF. The rearrangement links TRBV4-1 to TRBJ2-5; 7 nucleotides align to TRBD1. This CDR3 region has 15 residues. Germline trimming cut 4 bases from V and 4 bases from J; bases unmatched to any gene: 9. Germline assignment: CDR1 MGHRA and CDR2 YSYEKL.

The V and J genes are TRBV11-2 and TRBJ2-2; TRBD1 matches 9 bases. The V and J ends lost 5 bases and 5 bases, in that order; junction bases with no gene match: 9. The germline V gene has CDR1 SGHAT and CDR2 FQNNGV. The CDR3 contains 16 residues. The CDR3 DNA sequence: TGTGCCAGCAGCCCCCCCGGACAGGGGAGAACCGGGGAGCTGTTTTTT. Its protein product is CASSPPGQGRTGELFF.

This clone was seen a single time. V gene TRBV28 combines with J gene TRBJ2-7; D is possibly TRBD1 (5 bases). Trimming left V 1 base short and J 6 bases short, with 13 bases between. From germline, CDR1 is MDHEN and CDR2 SYDVKM. This CDR3 region has 14 residues. The CDR3 DNA sequence: TGTGCCAGCAGTTTATTGACAGCCCTCGGCGAGCAGTACTTC. It encodes CASSLLTALGEQYF. The full variable domain, completed using reference TRBV28 and TRBJ2-7, is DVKVTQSSRYLVKRTGEKVFLECVQDMDHENMFWYRQDPGLGLRLIYFSYDVKMKEKGDIPEGYSVSREKKERFSLILESASTNQTSMYLCASSLLTALGEQYFGPGTRLTVT.

This chain joins TRBV24-1 and TRBJ1-1; no definite D call. The V end was cut by 3 bases, the J end by 2 bases, with 3 bases between. CDR1 is KGHDR and CDR2 is SFDVKD in the germline V gene. CDR3 length equals 12 residues. The CDR3 bases are TGTGCCACCAGTGATACTAACACTGAAGCTTTCTTT. This sequence encodes CATSDTNTEAFF.

The V gene is TRBV6-5, the J gene TRBJ1-1; the D gene is possibly TRBD1 (5 bases). V gave up 6 bases and J gave up 4 bases, with 9 bases separating them. The CDR3 loop spans 12 amino acids. The germline gives CDR1 MNHEY, CDR2 SVGAGI. CDR3 coding DNA: TGTGCCAGCAGACGGGGGGGCACTGAAGCTTTCTTT. This encodes CASRRGGTEAFF.

The CDR3 sequence: CASSTNRGPYEQYV. CDR3 DNA: TGTGCCAGCAGCACAAACAGGGGCCCCTACGAGCAGTACGTC. The chain employs TRBV5-6 and TRBJ2-7, with 7 bases identical to TRBD1. The germline CDR1 and CDR2 sequences are SGHDT and YYEEEE. The junction had 6 bases not matched to a gene; V was cut back by 4 bases and J by 2 bases. This CDR3 is built from 14 residues.

This rearrangement joins TRBV28 to TRBJ2-7; D gene uncertain. This CDR3 is 12 amino acids long. Trimming took off 6 bases at V and 0 bases at J, with 6 bases between the two ends. From germline, CDR1 is MDHEN and CDR2 SYDVKM. DNA for the CDR3: TGTGCCAGCAGCCCCGGCTCCTACGAGCAGTACGTC. The encoded protein is CASSPGSYEQYV.

This clone was found once. This rearrangement joins TRBV28 to TRBJ1-4; maybe TRBD1 (5 bases). Between the trimmed V and J ends, which lost 5 bases and 7 bases, there was a span of 8 bases. The CDR3 loop spans 12 amino acids. Germline loops: CDR1 MDHEN, CDR2 SYDVKM. The chain's CDR3 is CASSGGGEKLFF. In DNA form, the CDR3 reads TGTGCCAGCAGTGGGGGAGGTGAAAAACTGTTTTTT.

The sample holds one count of this clone. The J gene is TRBJ2-2, the V gene TRBV5-1; D may be TRBD1 (6 bases). V was shortened by 4 bases and J by 5 bases, with 12 bases between the two germline ends. Germline CDR1 and CDR2: SGHRS and YFSETQ. This CDR3 comprises 14 residues. CDR3 region: CASSPQGGTGELFF. CDR3 DNA: TGCGCCAGCAGCCCACAGGGTGGGACCGGGGAGCTGTTTTTT.

This chain connects TRBV7-9 to TRBJ2-3; 10 bases match TRBD2. Germline-derived CDR1 and CDR2 are SEHNR and FQNEAQ (reference sequence). The CDR3 consists of 14 residues. V was pared by 2 bases and J by 4 bases, with 0 bases of the junction left unmatched. The CDR3 reads CASSLSGGADTQYF. The CDR3 nucleotides are TGTGCCAGCAGCTTAAGCGGGGGGGCAGATACGCAGTATTTT.

This clone appeared a single time. The chain has TRBV6-5 and TRBJ1-2, with D perhaps matching TRBD1 (5 bases). The CDR3 has 14 amino acids. Trimming removed 6 bases from V and 1 base from J, with 12 bases in between. Germline V gene sequence: CDR1 MNHEY, CDR2 SVGAGI. In DNA form, the CDR3 reads TGTGCCAGCAGGGTCGACAGCTTTAACTATGGCTACACCTTC. Translating it yields CASRVDSFNYGYTF.

The rearrangement uses TRBV5-4 and TRBJ2-7; the D is unclear. Germline V CDR1 and CDR2: SGHNT, YYREEE (reference sequence). The CDR3 loop spans 11 amino acids. The ends were cut back, 3 bases at V and 2 bases at J, with 3 bases in the middle. CDR3 nucleotide sequence: TGTGCCAGCAGCTCTCCCTACGAGCAGTACTTC. This encodes CASSSPYEQYF.

The genes are TRBV15 and TRBJ2-2; D gene unclear. The CDR3 totals 14 residues. Germline-derived CDR1 and CDR2 are LNHNV and YYDKDF (reference sequence). Trimming pared 0 bases from V and 7 bases from J, leaving 9 bases between. The CDR3 DNA sequence: TGTGCCACCAGCAGAGATCACAATGGCGGGGAGCTGTTTTTT. Translation gives CATSRDHNGGELFF. The full variable domain, completed using reference TRBV15 and TRBJ2-2, is DAMVIQNPRYQVTQFGKPVTLSCSQTLNHNVMYWYQQKSSQAPKLLFHYYDKDFNNEADTPDNFQSRRPNTSFCFLDIRSPGLGDTAMYLCATSRDHNGGELFFGEGSRLTVL.

The CDR3 sequence: CASSGDRVTDTQYF. The DNA for the CDR3 is TGCGCCAGCAGCGGCGACAGGGTAACAGATACGCAGTATTTT. J is TRBJ2-3 and V is TRBV5-1, with 7 positions matching TRBD1. This CDR3 comprises 14 residues. Germline CDR1 and CDR2: SGHRS and YFSETQ. J lost 3 bases, V lost 4 bases, and 5 bases had no gene match.

CDR3 bases: TGTGCCAGCAGCTTAGCGGGAGGGAGTCAGCCCCAGCATTTT. Protein sequence: CASSLAGGSQPQHF. The chain employs TRBV7-9 and TRBJ1-5; D is ambiguous. The germline V gene encodes CDR1 SEHNR and CDR2 FQNEAQ (reference sequence). The CDR3 totals 14 residues. The ends were cut back, 0 bases at V and 6 bases at J, with 9 bases in the middle.

The rearrangement uses TRBV10-3 and TRBJ2-3; 10 bases align to TRBD1. CDR3 size: 12 residues. V gave up 10 bases and J gave up 6 bases; unmatched junction bases: 4. Germline-derived CDR1 and CDR2 are ENHRY and SYGVKD. The CDR3: CATGQGVDTQYF. CDR3 nucleotide sequence: TGTGCCACAGGACAGGGGGTCGATACGCAGTATTTT.

The chain combines TRBV6-5 with TRBJ2-2; a possible D gene is TRBD1 (6 bases). Trimming took off 6 bases at V and 4 bases at J, with 12 bases between the two ends. Per germline, CDR1 MNHEY and CDR2 SVGAGI. CDR3 size: 14 residues. CDR3 nucleotides: TGTGCCAGCAGCTCCGGACAGCCCACCGGGGAGCTGTTTTTT. The encoded protein is CASSSGQPTGELFF.